A single sample is the source of the 12 T cell receptor beta chains below, sequenced in a study of OX40 agonist ivuxolimab in advanced cancers. Sequencing was performed with immunoSEQ multiplex PCR; in TCRdb, only in-frame clones are kept and a portion is missing. Among 50,000 to 65,000 clones listed, 92% were seen once. The specimen comprised CD4+ or CD8+ T cells sorted from blood, sampled in a trial of the OX40 agonist ivuxolimab. The receptors originated from an adult with an advanced solid tumor such as melanoma, head and neck, liver or kidney cancer.

The V call is TRBV11-2, the J call TRBJ2-7; 11 bases agree with TRBD2. Germline values: CDR1 SGHAT, CDR2 FQNNGV. The J segment lost 2 bases and the V segment lost 5 bases, leaving 8 bases of the junction unmatched. The CDR3 runs to 16 residues. CDR3 in amino acids: CASSLTSGLAAYEQYF. CDR3 DNA: TGTGCCAGCAGCCTGACCTCGGGACTAGCGGCCTACGAGCAGTACTTC.

The rearrangement uses TRBV19 and TRBJ2-7, with D unclear. Between the trimmed V and J ends, which lost 4 bases and 4 bases, there was a span of 11 bases. The CDR3 loop spans 13 amino acids. The germline CDR1 and CDR2 sequences are LNHDA and SQIVND (reference sequence). In DNA, the CDR3 is TGTGCCAGTAGTAACAGAGACGGGTACGAGCAGTACTTC. Translation: CASSNRDGYEQYF.

In its sample, this clone was seen once. The sample contains more than one DNA sequence encoding this CDR3. The chain employs TRBV2 and TRBJ2-7, with TRBD2 as a possible D gene (6 bases). In germline, CDR1 is SNHLY, CDR2 FYNNEI. V lost 7 bases and J lost 7, with 20 bases in between. The CDR3 is made up of 14 amino acids. The CDR3 DNA reads TGTGCCAGCACCCCGGGGCAGGTACGGGAGGAGCAGTACTTC. Protein product: CASTPGQVREEQYF.

The chain couples TRBV7-9 to TRBJ2-3; 12 nucleotides match TRBD2. CDR3 length: 16 residues. V gave up 3 bases and J gave up 2 bases; unmatched junction bases: 3. Germline-derived CDR1 and CDR2 are SEHNR and FQNEAQ (reference sequence). CDR3: CASSFGLAGLTDTQYF. The CDR3 DNA sequence: TGTGCCAGCAGCTTTGGACTAGCGGGGCTCACAGATACGCAGTATTTT.

The chain combines TRBV11-2 with TRBJ2-1; D possibly uses TRBD1 or TRBD2 (5 bases each). The germline gives CDR1 SGHAT, CDR2 FQNNGV. The V end lost 0 bases, the J end lost 4 bases, and 13 bases lay between the germline ends. The CDR3 consists of 16 residues. The CDR3 loop is CASSLDSWDVYNEQFF. In DNA form, the CDR3 reads TGTGCCAGCAGCTTAGATTCGTGGGACGTTTACAATGAGCAGTTCTTC. Full variable domain (outside the CDR3, taken from reference TRBV11-2 and TRBJ2-1): EAGVAQSPRYKIIEKRQSVAFWCNPISGHATLYWYQQILGQGPKLLIQFQNNGVVDDSQLPKDRFSAERLKGVDSTLKIQPAKLEDSAVYLCASSLDSWDVYNEQFFGPGTRLTVL.

V usage is TRBV4-1 and J usage is TRBJ2-7; D remains ambiguous. This CDR3 has 15 residues. Germline CDR1 is MGHRA and CDR2 is YSYEKL. The germline V and J ends were trimmed by 0 bases and 3 bases, with 12 bases remaining between them. The CDR3 coding sequence is TGCGCCAGCAGCCAAGATCGCGGAATCTACTACGAGCAGTACTTC. Translation gives CASSQDRGIYYEQYF.

The rearrangement links TRBV27 to TRBJ2-7; D unresolved. CDR3 size: 13 residues. Trimming stripped 0 bases from V and 2 bases from J, with 5 bases between. Germline loops: CDR1 MNHEY, CDR2 SMNVEV (reference sequence). The CDR3 reads CASSLSPPYEQYF. CDR3 nucleotides: TGTGCCAGCAGTTTATCGCCCCCCTACGAGCAGTACTTC.

This rearrangement joins TRBV28 to TRBJ1-2, with 12 bases matching TRBD1. The trim removed 6 bases at V and 2 bases at J, leaving 10 bases unmatched. This CDR3 has 17 residues. Per germline, CDR1 MDHEN and CDR2 SYDVKM. The CDR3 bases are TGTGCCAGCAGCCAACCGGGACAGGGGGCGTCGAACTATGGCTACACCTTC. Its protein is CASSQPGQGASNYGYTF.

The chain employs TRBV2 and TRBJ2-1; D gene ambiguous. The CDR3 length is 15 residues. Trimming pared 4 bases from V and 4 bases from J, leaving 14 bases between. Germline CDR1 is SNHLY and CDR2 is FYNNEI. CDR3 sequence (DNA): TGTGCCAGCAGTGTGACGGTCTTAGGATACAATGAGCAGTTCTTC. Protein: CASSVTVLGYNEQFF.

In its sample, this clone was seen once. The DNA for the CDR3 is TGCGCCAGCAGCCAAGATAGGGGGGGGGATTACGAGCAGTACTTC. Protein: CASSQDRGGDYEQYF. V is TRBV4-1 and J is TRBJ2-7; a weak D match, TRBD2 (7 bases). CDR1 is MGHRA, CDR2 YSYEKL, per germline. The CDR3 consists of 15 residues. V gave up 0 bases and J gave up 4 bases, with 13 bases separating them.

Comments on this clone: Within the sample, other DNA sequences also encode this same CDR3. CDR3 bases: TGTGCCAGTAGTATTTCCCTGAACACTGAAGCTTTCTTT. Its protein is CASSISLNTEAFF. The chain employs TRBV19 and TRBJ1-1; no clear D. Germline assignment: CDR1 LNHDA and CDR2 SQIVND (reference sequence). This CDR3 comprises 13 residues. V lost 3 bases and J lost 0, with 5 bases in between.

The gene calls are TRBV6-1 and TRBJ1-2, with D uncertain. Germline V gives CDR1 MNHNS, CDR2 SASEGT. Trimming took off 5 bases at V and 2 bases at J, with 9 bases between the two ends. This CDR3 region has 13 residues. Written as DNA, the CDR3 is TGTGCCAGCAGTCATCGGGGAAACTATGGCTACACCTTC. Translated: CASSHRGNYGYTF.